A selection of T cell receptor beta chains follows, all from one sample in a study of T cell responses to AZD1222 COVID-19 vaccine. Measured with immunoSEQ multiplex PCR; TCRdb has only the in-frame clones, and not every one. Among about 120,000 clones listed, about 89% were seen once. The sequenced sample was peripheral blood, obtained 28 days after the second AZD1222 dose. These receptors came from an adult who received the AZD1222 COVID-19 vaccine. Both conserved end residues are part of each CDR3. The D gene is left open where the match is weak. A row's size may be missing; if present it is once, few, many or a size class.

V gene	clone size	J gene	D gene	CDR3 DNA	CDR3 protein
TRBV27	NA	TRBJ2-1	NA	TGTGCCAGCAGTTTCTCAGCGGCAGATAATGAGCAGTTCTTC	CASSFSAADNEQFF
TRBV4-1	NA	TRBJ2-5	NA	TGCGCCAGCAGCCCTTACAGCTACCAAGAGACCCAGTACTTC	CASSPYSYQETQYF
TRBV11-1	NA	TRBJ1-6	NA	TGTGCCAGCAGCAACGGCCGGGACTATTATAATTCACCCCTCCACTTT	CASSNGRDYYNSPLHF
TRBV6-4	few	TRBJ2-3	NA	TGTGCCAGCAGTGAGGAGGGGGCAGCAGATACGCAGTATTTT	CASSEEGAADTQYF
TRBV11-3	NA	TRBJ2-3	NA	TGTGCCAGCAGCTTACAGGGGTATCACACAGATACGCAGTATTTT	CASSLQGYHTDTQYF
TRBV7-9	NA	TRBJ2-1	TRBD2	TGTGCCAGCAGCCGGACTAGCGGGGGTAGCTCCTACAATGAGCAGTTCTTC	CASSRTSGGSSYNEQFF
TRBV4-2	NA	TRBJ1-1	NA	TGTGCCAGCAGCCAACCCCGGGGGAATCGGTGGACTGAAGCTTTCTTT	CASSQPRGNRWTEAFF
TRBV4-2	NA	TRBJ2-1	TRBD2	TGTGCCAGCAGCCAAGCCTCGGGACTAGCGGGGAGGGATGAGCAGTTCTTC	CASSQASGLAGRDEQFF
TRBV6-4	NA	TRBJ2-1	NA	TGTGCCAGCAGTGAGGGGGGGCACAATGAGCAGTTCTTC	CASSEGGHNEQFF
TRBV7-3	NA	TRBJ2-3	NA	TGTGCCAGCAGCTTGGTGGGGGGTCGGAGCACAGATACGCAGTATTTT	CASSLVGGRSTDTQYF
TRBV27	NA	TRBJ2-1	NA	TGTGCCAGCAGTCCAGATTGGGGTCCCGAGTTCTTC	CASSPDWGPEFF
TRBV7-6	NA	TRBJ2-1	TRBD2	TGTGCCAGCAGGGCGGGAGGAATCTACAATGAGCAGTTCTTC	CASRAGGIYNEQFF
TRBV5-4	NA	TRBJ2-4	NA	TGTGCCAGCAGCTTGGGCCAGGGATTTTCTCAAAACATTCAGTACTTC	CASSLGQGFSQNIQYF
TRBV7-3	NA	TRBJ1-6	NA	TGTGCCAGCAGCCCACCCGGGACATATAATTCACCCCTCCACTTT	CASSPPGTYNSPLHF
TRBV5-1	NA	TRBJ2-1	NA	TGCGCCAGCAGCTTGGTCGCCTCTACCTACAATGAGCAGTTCTTC	CASSLVASTYNEQFF
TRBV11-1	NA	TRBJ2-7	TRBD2	TGTGCCAGCAGCTTGAGGGGACTAGACTACGAGCAGTACTTC	CASSLRGLDYEQYF
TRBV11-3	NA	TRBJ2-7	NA	TGTGCCAGCAGCCCTAGACACCCGGGAAAATACGAGCAGTACTTC	CASSPRHPGKYEQYF
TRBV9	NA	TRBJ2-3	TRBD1	TGTGCCAGCAGCCCACTCACCGGGACAGGGGCCCTCACAGATACGCAGTATTTT	CASSPLTGTGALTDTQYF
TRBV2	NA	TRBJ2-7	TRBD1	TGTGCCAGCAGTCGGACAGGGGTCGGATACGAGCAGTACTTC	CASSRTGVGYEQYF
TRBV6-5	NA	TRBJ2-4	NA	TGTGCCAGCAGTTTTTCTCCCGAGGGAGCCAAAAACATTCAGTACTTC	CASSFSPEGAKNIQYF
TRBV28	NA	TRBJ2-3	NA	TGTGCCAGCACCCGCCGCACAGATACGCAGTATTTT	CASTRRTDTQYF
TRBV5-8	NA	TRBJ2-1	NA	TGTGCCAGCAGCTTGCACCCGCCGTACCGACAGGACCTCTACAATGAGCAGTTCTTC	CASSLHPPYRQDLYNEQFF
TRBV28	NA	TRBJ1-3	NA	TGTGCCAGCAGTTTTGTGAAGGATTCTGGAAACACCATATATTTT	CASSFVKDSGNTIYF
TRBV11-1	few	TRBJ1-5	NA	TGTGCCAGCAGCGCGCAGGGGCAACAGCCCCAGCATTTT	CASSAQGQQPQHF
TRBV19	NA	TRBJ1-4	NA	TGTGCCAGTAGTTTGAGGGAGGTCGGTGAAAAACTGTTTTTT	CASSLREVGEKLFF
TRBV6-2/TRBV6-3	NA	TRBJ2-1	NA	TGTGCCAGCAGTTACAGGGCCCCTGAGCAGTTCTTC	CASSYRAPEQFF
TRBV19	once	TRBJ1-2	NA	TGTGCCAGTAGTATAGTCCAGAGTAACTATGGCTACACCTTC	CASSIVQSNYGYTF
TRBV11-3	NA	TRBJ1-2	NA	TGTGCCAGCAGCTTATTAAAAGGGGCGGATGGCTACACCTTC	CASSLLKGADGYTF
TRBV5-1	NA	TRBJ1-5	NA	TGCGCCAGCAGCTTGGCAGGGAATAGCAATCAGCCCCAGCATTTT	CASSLAGNSNQPQHF
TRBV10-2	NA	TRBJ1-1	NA	TGCGCCAGCAGCGTACAGGGTTACACTGAAGCTTTCTTT	CASSVQGYTEAFF
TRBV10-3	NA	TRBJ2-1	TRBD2	TGTGCCATCAGTCCAGGACTAGCGGGGACCGACTACAATGAGCAGTTCTTC	CAISPGLAGTDYNEQFF
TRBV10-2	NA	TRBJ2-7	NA	TGCGCCGGGAAAAAAGCGGGTTCAGGCGAGCAGTACTTC	CAGKKAGSGEQYF
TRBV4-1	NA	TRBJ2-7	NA	TGCGCCAGCAGCCTTGACAGGCCGGGCGAGCAGTACTTC	CASSLDRPGEQYF